Following are 28 T cell receptor beta chains from one sample sequenced in a study of CD8+ T cells in alopecia areata. Reverse transcription of extracted RNA yielded cDNA, which provided the sequencing template. Libraries were prepared by immunoSEQ multiplex PCR; TCRdb keeps only in-frame clonotypes and omits some of them. The sample holds about 210,000 clones, 64% seen once. Stated treatment: oral pan-JAK inhibitor, 5-10 mg twice daily. Sequencing used CD4+ T cells sorted from blood, obtained at week 4, from a patient treated with tofacitinib. These receptors were taken from a human donor with alopecia areata.

V is TRBV30 and J is TRBJ2-7, with D maybe TRBD1 (6 bases). CDR1 GTSNPN and CDR2 SVGIG come from the germline V gene (reference sequence). This CDR3 is 13 amino acids long. Trimming took 3 bases from V and 3 from J, leaving 12 bases between them. The CDR3 coding sequence is TGTGCCTGGAGCGAACAGGGCTTCTACGAGCAGTACTTC. Its translation: CAWSEQGFYEQYF. Filled out from reference TRBV30 and TRBJ2-7, the complete variable domain reads SQTIHQWPATLVQPVGSPLSLECTVEGTSNPNLYWYRQAAGRGLQLLFYSVGIGQISSEVPQNLSASRPQDRQFILSSKKLLLSDSGFYLCAWSEQGFYEQYFGPGTRLTVT.

CDR3 in amino acids: CASSTRSNQPQHF. CDR3 DNA: TGTGCCAGCAGTACCAGAAGCAATCAGCCCCAGCATTTT. V gene TRBV11-2 combines with J gene TRBJ1-5; D is unresolved. Trimming took off 6 bases at V and 1 base at J, with 7 bases between the two ends. CDR1 is SGHAT, CDR2 FQNNGV, per germline. This CDR3 is 13 amino acids long.

The chain combines TRBV19 with TRBJ2-1, with 13 bases lining up with TRBD2. The length of the CDR3 is 14 residues. The V segment lost 7 bases and the J segment 9 bases; nucleotides outside the gene matches: 6. Germline V gene lookup returns CDR1 LNHDA and CDR2 SQIVND (reference sequence). This chain's CDR3 is CASKGTSGKGEQFF. CDR3 in DNA: TGTGCCAGTAAGGGGACTAGCGGGAAGGGTGAGCAGTTCTTC.

This chain links TRBV5-4 with TRBJ2-1, with 9 bases identical to TRBD2. The junction had 6 bases not matched to a gene; V was cut back by 4 bases and J by 7 bases. Germline V gives CDR1 SGHNT, CDR2 YYREEE (reference sequence). The CDR3 has 14 amino acids. CDR3 protein: CASSIGTSKNEQFF. CDR3 sequence (DNA): TGTGCCAGCAGCATCGGGACTAGCAAAAATGAGCAGTTCTTC.

The sample holds a few counts of this clone. V usage is TRBV23-1 and J usage is TRBJ2-4, with D unresolved. TRBV23-1 is an open reading frame whose function is uncertain. CDR3 length: 15 residues. Trimming pared 3 bases from V and 0 bases from J, leaving 9 bases between. The CDR3 DNA is TGCGCCAGCAGTCATTTACTCGTAGCCAAAAACATTCAGTACTTC. It is translated as CASSHLLVAKNIQYF.

The chain recombines TRBV30 with TRBJ2-7; TRBD1 agrees at 10 bases. Germline trimming cut 1 base from V and 2 bases from J; bases unmatched to any gene: 5. Germline V lookup: CDR1 GTSNPN, CDR2 SVGIG (reference sequence). CDR3 length equals 15 residues. The CDR3: CAWSDPGTGAYEQYF. DNA for the CDR3: TGTGCCTGGAGTGACCCCGGGACAGGGGCCTACGAGCAGTACTTC.

The rearrangement links TRBV4-1 to TRBJ2-3; D uncertain. CDR1 is MGHRA and CDR2 is YSYEKL in the germline V gene. This CDR3 region has 15 residues. With 1 base removed from V and 0 bases from J, the gap between germline ends came to 8 bases. The CDR3 coding sequence is TGCGCCAGCAGCCAAGGAATAGCTAGCACAGATACGCAGTATTTT. Protein sequence: CASSQGIASTDTQYF.

This clone was observed a few times. The V call is TRBV13, the J call TRBJ2-1; 7 bases fit TRBD2. V lost 5 bases and J lost 7; bases outside the gene matches: 11. The CDR3 has 15 residues. Germline V gene data show CDR1 as PRHDT and CDR2 as FYEKMQ (reference sequence). CDR3 coding DNA: TGTGCCAGCAGCCCCCGGCCTAGCGGTAGTAATGAGCAGTTCTTC. This codes for CASSPRPSGSNEQFF.

The CDR3 loop is CASSFLGGEAFF. Written as DNA, the CDR3 is TGTGCCAGCAGCTTTCTGGGGGGTGAAGCTTTCTTT. V and J are TRBV11-2 and TRBJ1-1, with D perhaps TRBD1 (5 bases). V lost 3 bases and J lost 7, with 9 bases in between. The CDR3 sequence is 12 residues long. Germline CDR1 is SGHAT and CDR2 is FQNNGV.

V and J are TRBV10-3 and TRBJ2-3; TRBD2 matches at 8 bases. The CDR3 spans 16 residues. Germline V lookup: CDR1 ENHRY, CDR2 SYGVKD. V shed 2 bases and J 0 bases; nucleotides not matched to a gene: 4. The CDR3 DNA sequence: TGTGCCATCAGTGAGAGAGCGGGGGATAGCACAGATACGCAGTATTTT. Translation: CAISERAGDSTDTQYF.

This clone turned up a few times. The rearrangement uses TRBV6-5 and TRBJ2-5; 10 nucleotides line up with TRBD1. The germline V gene has CDR1 MNHEY and CDR2 SVGAGI. This CDR3 has 14 amino acids. V shed 6 bases and J 5 bases; nucleotides not matched to a gene: 6. CDR3 region: CASRSDRGVETQYF. DNA of the CDR3: TGTGCCAGCAGGTCGGACAGGGGGGTCGAGACCCAGTACTTC.

The V call is TRBV6-5, the J call TRBJ1-2; the match to TRBD1 covers 10 bases. This CDR3 contains 14 residues. With V trimmed by 5 bases and J by 5 bases, 5 bases remained unmatched. The V gene's germline CDR1 is MNHEY and CDR2 SVGAGI. CDR3 amino acids: CASSLDRGTYGYTF. In DNA, the CDR3 is TGTGCCAGCAGTCTGGACAGGGGGACTTATGGCTACACCTTC.

The sample holds one count of this clone. This chain uses TRBV27 with TRBJ1-5; 8 bases are shared with TRBD1. This CDR3 is 14 amino acids long. With 4 bases clipped from V and 7 bases from J, the junction kept 6 bases outside the gene matches. The germline V gene has CDR1 MNHEY and CDR2 SMNVEV (reference sequence). CDR3 DNA sequence: TGTGCCAGCAGTTCCGTACGACAGGGGCAGCCCCAGCATTTT. Encoded protein: CASSSVRQGQPQHF.

This chain links TRBV30 with TRBJ2-6; 9 positions match TRBD1. Germline trimming cut 1 base from V and 0 bases from J; bases unmatched to any gene: 10. The CDR3 runs 19 residues. Germline CDR1 is GTSNPN and CDR2 is SVGIG (reference sequence). CDR3 nucleotide sequence: TGTGCCTGGAGTGGGGGACAGGGAGGAGTGCGCTCTGGGGCCAACGTCCTGACTTTC. Protein: CAWSGGQGGVRSGANVLTF.

V usage is TRBV5-1 and J usage is TRBJ2-5; TRBD2 matches 8 bases. V was pared by 4 bases and J by 5 bases, with 16 bases of the junction left unmatched. Germline loops: CDR1 SGHRS, CDR2 YFSETQ. This CDR3 has 17 residues. Written as DNA, the CDR3 is TGCGCCAGCAGCCCCAGCGGGGGTGCTACTCAACGGGAGACCCAGTACTTC. It translates to CASSPSGGATQRETQYF.

This clone has only a few counts. V and J are TRBV6-5 and TRBJ2-7, with 7 bases matching TRBD1. Germline CDR1 MNHEY, CDR2 SVGAGI. CDR3 size: 15 residues. J lost 3 bases, V lost 5 bases, and 10 bases had no gene match. This CDR3 is CASSHMGQIGYEQYF. The CDR3 DNA sequence: TGTGCCAGCAGTCACATGGGACAGATAGGCTACGAGCAGTACTTC.

This chain uses TRBV7-2 with TRBJ1-2, with 7 bases that match TRBD1. Trimming took 5 bases from V and 5 from J; bases not matched to a gene: 8. Per germline, CDR1 SGHTA and CDR2 FQGNSA. The CDR3 length is 14 residues. The CDR3 DNA sequence: TGTGCCAGCAGCCACGACAGGGAGGGGTATGGCTACACCTTC. Amino acid sequence: CASSHDREGYGYTF.

The CDR3 region is CASSFTGALSGANVLTF. The CDR3 bases are TGTGCCAGCAGCTTTACGGGGGCTCTATCTGGGGCCAACGTCCTGACTTTC. The rearrangement links TRBV11-3 to TRBJ2-6; D tentatively reads TRBD1 or TRBD2 (6 bases each). V dropped 3 bases and J dropped 1 base, with 13 bases sitting between them. Germline V gene lookup returns CDR1 SGHNT and CDR2 YENEEA. CDR3 length: 17 residues.

The gene calls are TRBV7-9 and TRBJ2-7, with TRBD2 identical over 10 bases. V trimming: 5 bases; J trimming: 0 bases; junction bases outside the gene matches: 13. Germline V gene lookup returns CDR1 SEHNR and CDR2 FQNEAQ (reference sequence). There are 18 residues in the CDR3. The CDR3 DNA follows: TGTGCCAGCAGCAACAAAGATCCTAGCGGGGGCCTCTCCTACGAGCAGTACTTC. Translating it yields CASSNKDPSGGLSYEQYF.

This clone has just a few counts. The genes are TRBV5-1 and TRBJ1-1, with D hard to call. This CDR3 has 13 amino acids. V lost 5 bases to trimming and J lost 5 bases, with 13 bases between them. Germline V CDR1 and CDR2: SGHRS, YFSETQ. CDR3 sequence (DNA): TGCGCCAGCAGGAGGCGCCGGGATACTGAAGCTTTCTTT. Translating gives CASRRRRDTEAFF.

As to this clone: The same CDR3 can be traced to other DNA sequences in this sample. The chain has TRBV9 and TRBJ1-1, with D uncertain. The CDR3 covers 13 residues. Germline V CDR1 and CDR2: SGDLS, YYNGEE. V lost 0 bases, J lost 0 bases, and 3 bases lay in between. For the CDR3, the DNA is TGTGCCAGCAGCGTAGCTGTGAACACTGAAGCTTTCTTT. Amino acids: CASSVAVNTEAFF.

The chain uses TRBV7-9 and TRBJ1-1, with D hard to call. V lost 5 bases and J lost 5, with 9 bases in between. The CDR3 length is 12 residues. Per germline, CDR1 SEHNR and CDR2 FQNEAQ (reference sequence). CDR3 sequence: CASSIGWTEAFF. In DNA, the CDR3 is TGTGCCAGCAGCATTGGATGGACTGAAGCTTTCTTT.

A few counts support this clone. The chain joins TRBV29-1 to TRBJ1-2, with D possibly matching TRBD1 (6 bases). This CDR3 has 12 residues. V dropped 5 bases and J dropped 5 bases, with 12 bases sitting between them. The germline V gene has CDR1 SQVTM and CDR2 ANQGSEA. The CDR3 here is CSVWQGIYGYTF. CDR3 DNA sequence: TGCAGCGTTTGGCAGGGGATTTATGGCTACACCTTC.

In this sample, this clone turned up once. This sequence joins TRBV6-5 and TRBJ2-7; 8 bases match TRBD1. This CDR3 is 15 amino acids long. Germline V gene sequence: CDR1 MNHEY, CDR2 SVGAGI. Losses at the gene ends were 2 bases for V and 2 bases for J; bases not matched to a gene: 5. CDR3 DNA sequence: TGTGCCAGCAGTTACAGCGGACAGGGACCCTACGAGCAGTACTTC. It codes for CASSYSGQGPYEQYF.

J is TRBJ1-2 and V is TRBV5-1; possibly TRBD1 for D (6 bases). The V end was cut by 3 bases, the J end by 4 bases, with 10 bases between. The V gene's germline CDR1 is SGHRS and CDR2 YFSETQ. CDR3 size: 13 residues. This chain's CDR3 is CASSSTGSYGYTF. The DNA for the CDR3 is TGCGCCAGCAGCTCGACAGGCTCCTATGGCTACACCTTC.

The rearrangement links TRBV30 to TRBJ2-5, with a weak D call TRBD1 (6 bases). The DNA end lines up better with TRBJ2-7; the J call may be wrong. CDR3 length: 13 residues. From germline, CDR1 is GTSNPN and CDR2 SVGIG (reference sequence). The CDR3 reads CAWSEDRNYEQYF. The CDR3 DNA is TGTGCCTGGAGCGAGGACAGAAACTACGAGCAGTACTTC.

The CDR3: CASSQRNAFSNEKLFF. Here the CDR3 DNA reads TGTGCCAGCAGCCAACGGAATGCGTTCTCTAATGAAAAACTGTTTTTT. The V call is TRBV4-2, the J call TRBJ1-4, with D hard to call. This CDR3 region has 16 residues. In germline, CDR1 is LGHNA, CDR2 YNFKEQ. Between the trimmed V and J ends, which lost 2 bases and 3 bases, there was a span of 13 bases.

CDR3 nucleotides: TGCAGCGCCGGACACCTAAATCAGCCCCAGCATTTT. This codes for CSAGHLNQPQHF. The V call is TRBV29-1, the J call TRBJ1-5; perhaps TRBD1 as D (5 bases). The CDR3 is 12 amino acids. Germline CDR1 SQVTM, CDR2 ANQGSEA. V was clipped by 7 bases and J by 4 bases, with 11 bases between them.